The 21 T cell receptor beta chains presented below share a single source sample, sequenced in a study of T cell clusters in autoimmune cytopenias. TRB was amplified from around 0.25 ug of peripheral blood genomic DNA per sample. TRB was amplified by touch-down multiplex PCR, primer pools A and B combined. TCRdb re-called the multiplex PCR reads and gives one entry per CDR3 protein, without DNA. Here the sample table reports approximately 6,000 distinct CDR3 sequences. The sample taken for sequencing was peripheral blood. The receptors originated from a human donor with an autoimmune cytopenia or autoimmune hepatitis (not recorded which).

Measured by frequency, this clonotype is medium-sized. The rearrangement joins TRBV20-1 to TRBJ1-2; the TCRdb call, TRBD1, lacks DNA for checking. CDR3 length equals 12 residues. Looked up from germline, CDR1 is DFQATT and CDR2 is SNEGSKA (reference sequence). The CDR3 region is CSADRGSYGYTF.

The genes are TRBV10-3 and TRBJ1-2. Germline assignment: CDR1 ENHRY and CDR2 SYGVKD. The CDR3 consists of 17 residues. The CDR3 loop is CAISPSDLRRTFYGYTF.

This chain connects TRBV7-2 to TRBJ2-1; TCRdb lists TRBD2, though no DNA is available to test this call. CDR1 is SGHTA, CDR2 FQGNSA, per germline. The CDR3 contains 12 residues. The CDR3 sequence is CASSLARTSVFF.

This chain joins TRBV4-3 and TRBJ1-5; TCRdb designates TRBD1, a call that cannot be tested without DNA. From germline, CDR1 is LGHNA and CDR2 YSLEER. The CDR3 contains 16 residues. The CDR3 protein is CASSQDTGQGGQPQHF.

Considering frequency, this clonotype is medium-sized. The chain uses TRBV18 and TRBJ1-3; TCRdb's D call of TRBD1 is untestable without DNA. Germline V gives CDR1 KGHSH, CDR2 LQKENI. The CDR3 length is 16 residues. This chain's CDR3 is CASSPNQGISGNTIYF.

The chain combines TRBV7-9 with TRBJ2-5. Germline V gives CDR1 SEHNR, CDR2 FQNEAQ (reference sequence). The CDR3 length is 12 residues. The CDR3 spells CASSLAGETQYF.

According to its frequency, this clonotype is medium-sized. The chain links TRBV6-6 to TRBJ2-5; lacking DNA, the TRBD1 call made by TCRdb goes unchecked. Germline V gives CDR1 MNHNY, CDR2 SVGAGI (reference sequence). CDR3 length: 14 amino acids. CDR3 residues: CASRPGSLQETQYF.

This rearrangement joins TRBV10-1 to TRBJ1-6; TCRdb calls TRBD1, which cannot be checked without DNA. In germline, CDR1 is WNHNN, CDR2 SYGVQD (reference sequence). CDR3 size: 14 residues. The CDR3 loop reads CASSGTGRFSPLHF.

This clonotype is called medium-sized (0.01 to 0.1%) based on its frequency. The V call is TRBV6-5, the J call TRBJ1-2; TCRdb returns TRBD1, unconfirmable since there is no DNA. The germline V gene has CDR1 MNHEY and CDR2 SVGAGI. This CDR3 spans 11 amino acids. Here the CDR3 reads CASSKGGGYTF.

The chain employs TRBV20-1 and TRBJ2-3; no DNA is available, so the TRBD1 call from TCRdb remains unchecked. The CDR3 is 17 amino acids. The germline gives CDR1 DFQATT, CDR2 SNEGSKA (reference sequence). CDR3 protein: CSARDQGSQSGTDTQYF.

The chain has TRBV10-1 and TRBJ2-4; with no DNA, the TCRdb D assignment of TRBD1 cannot be verified. The CDR3 totals 17 residues. CDR1 is WNHNN and CDR2 is SYGVQD in the germline V gene (reference sequence). This chain's CDR3 is CASPHLTGGHAKNIQYF.

According to its frequency, this clonotype is medium-sized. The chain has TRBV27 and TRBJ2-2; the D call of TRBD2 rests on TCRdb alone, since no DNA is present to check it. The germline V gene has CDR1 MNHEY and CDR2 SMNVEV (reference sequence). The CDR3 loop spans 14 amino acids. CDR3 protein: CASSLGTASGELFF.

The rearrangement uses TRBV7-9 and TRBJ1-5; TCRdb lists TRBD1, though no DNA is available to test this call. CDR1 and CDR2 (germline): SEHNR, FQNEAQ (reference sequence). The CDR3 is 15 amino acids. CDR3 protein: CASSPTGTGRQPQHF.

V gene TRBV5-1 combines with J gene TRBJ1-4; as DNA is missing, the TRBD1 call by TCRdb cannot be tested. This CDR3 is 15 amino acids long. CDR1 and CDR2 from the germline V gene are SGHRS and YFSETQ. The CDR3 here is CASSLSAGVSEKLFF.

The chain links TRBV19 to TRBJ2-5; TCRdb picks TRBD1, but there is no DNA to check that call. This CDR3 region has 17 residues. Germline CDR1 reads LNHDA; CDR2 reads SQIVND (reference sequence). The CDR3 loop is CASSIVGGTGGSETQYF.

The J gene is TRBJ2-7, the V gene TRBV18; with no DNA, the TCRdb D assignment of TRBD1 cannot be verified. Germline assignment: CDR1 KGHSH and CDR2 LQKENI. The CDR3 sequence is 17 residues long. CDR3 residues: CASSPGAGTGYSYEQYF.

The V gene is TRBV20-1, the J gene TRBJ2-1; TCRdb's D call of TRBD2 is untestable without DNA. CDR1 is DFQATT and CDR2 is SNEGSKA in the germline V gene (reference sequence). The CDR3 runs to 15 residues. CDR3 residues: CTITSGESSYNEQFF.

This clonotype shows up as medium-sized (0.01 to 0.1%) by frequency. CDR3 sequence: CASTAGTGGRGYTF. The chain joins TRBV6-5 to TRBJ1-2; the TCRdb call, TRBD1, lacks DNA for checking. Per the germline V gene, CDR1 is MNHEY and CDR2 is SVGAGI. The CDR3 length is 14 residues.

This clonotype is classed as medium-sized (0.01 to 0.1%) by frequency. The chain uses TRBV5-6 and TRBJ2-1; as DNA is missing, the TRBD1 call by TCRdb cannot be tested. The CDR3 loop spans 15 amino acids. Germline lookup yields CDR1 SGHDT and CDR2 YYEEEE. Here the CDR3 reads CASSLDGGLPNEQFF.

The chain employs TRBV20-1 and TRBJ2-3; as DNA is missing, the TRBD1 call by TCRdb cannot be tested. Germline lookup yields CDR1 DFQATT and CDR2 SNEGSKA (reference sequence). The CDR3 is made up of 14 amino acids. The CDR3 loop is CSARIGGGTDTQYF.

The chain couples TRBV27 to TRBJ1-2; the TRBD1 assignment by TCRdb is unverifiable without DNA. In germline, CDR1 is MNHEY, CDR2 SMNVEV (reference sequence). The CDR3 runs 15 residues. The CDR3 is CASSSPGQGAYGYTF.